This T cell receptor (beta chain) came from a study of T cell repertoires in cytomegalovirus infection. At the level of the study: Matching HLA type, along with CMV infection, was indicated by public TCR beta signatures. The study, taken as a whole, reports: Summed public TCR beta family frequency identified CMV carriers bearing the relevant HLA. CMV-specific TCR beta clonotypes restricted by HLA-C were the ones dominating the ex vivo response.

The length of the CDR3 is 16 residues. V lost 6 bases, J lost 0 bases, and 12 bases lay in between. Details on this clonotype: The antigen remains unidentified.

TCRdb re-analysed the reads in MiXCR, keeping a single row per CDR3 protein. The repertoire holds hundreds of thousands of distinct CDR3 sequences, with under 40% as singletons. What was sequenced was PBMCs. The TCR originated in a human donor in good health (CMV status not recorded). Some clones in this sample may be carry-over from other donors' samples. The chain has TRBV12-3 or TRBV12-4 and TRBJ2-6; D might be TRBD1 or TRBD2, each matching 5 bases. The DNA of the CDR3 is TGTGCCAGCAGCGTGGGGGAATCCTCTGGGGCCAACGTCCTGACTTTC. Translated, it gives CASSVGESSGANVLTF.